The 31 T cell receptor beta chains reported below all come from one sample, sequenced in a study of cytomegalovirus exposure and HLA in healthy donors. The PCR ran on 60 Vbeta and 13 Jbeta primers. Clones were sequenced by immunoSEQ multiplex PCR, and TCRdb holds only the in-frame ones, with some missing. The sample contains fewer than 95,000 clones, 80% of which appear only once. What was sequenced was PBMCs. The receptors derive from a man aged 18 to 29 in good health and CMV-seronegative.

V gene TRBV2 combines with J gene TRBJ2-2, with 7 bases matching TRBD1. Germline CDR1 is SNHLY and CDR2 is FYNNEI. The CDR3 is 13 amino acids. Trimming removed 6 bases from V and 4 bases from J; junction bases left unmatched: 2. DNA of the CDR3: TGTGCCAGCAGGGGGACAGTCACCGGGGAGCTGTTTTTT. Translation gives CASRGTVTGELFF. The full variable domain, in which reference TRBV2 and TRBJ2-2 provide the parts outside the CDR3, is EPEVTQTPSHQVTQMGQEVILRCVPISNHLYFYWYRQILGQKVEFLVSFYNNEISEKSEIFDDQFSVERPDGSNFTLKIRSTKLEDSAMYFCASRGTVTGELFFGEGSRLTVL.

This chain connects TRBV6-5 to TRBJ2-7; 13 bases are shared with TRBD2. V shed 6 bases, J shed 7 bases, and the junction held 9 bases outside the gene matches. CDR3 length equals 15 residues. CDR1 MNHEY and CDR2 SVGAGI come from the germline V gene. The DNA for the CDR3 is TGTGCCAGCAGCCGTACTAGCGGGGGGGCAGAAGAGCAGTACTTC. Encoded protein: CASSRTSGGAEEQYF.

In DNA form, the CDR3 reads TGTGCCAGCAGCTTTGGGACAGGACACAATGAGCAGTTCTTC. This sequence encodes CASSFGTGHNEQFF. V gene TRBV7-7 combines with J gene TRBJ2-1, with 8 bases identical to TRBD1. The CDR3 has 14 residues. CDR1 and CDR2 from the germline V gene are SSHAT and FNYEAQ (reference sequence). J gave up 5 bases and V 3 bases, and 3 bases lay outside the gene matches.

CDR3 DNA sequence: TGCAGCGTTGTGGTTCAAGAGAGCTCCTACGAGCAGTACTTC. Translated, it gives CSVVVQESSYEQYF. This chain links TRBV29-1 with TRBJ2-7, with D unclear. The CDR3 is 14 residues long. The germline V gene has CDR1 SQVTM and CDR2 ANQGSEA. V was clipped by 4 bases and J by 0 bases, with 13 bases between them.

The chain links TRBV27 to TRBJ2-2; tentative D call: TRBD2 (7 bases). The CDR3 runs to 14 residues. The germline gives CDR1 MNHEY, CDR2 SMNVEV (reference sequence). Trimming removed 5 bases at V and 6 bases at J, with 13 bases between. The CDR3 coding sequence is TGTGCCAGCAGTCTCCGAGGGGGGGCCGGGGAGCTGTTTTTT. This encodes CASSLRGGAGELFF.

This clone came up once. The chain has TRBV5-4 and TRBJ2-7; 7 nucleotides line up with TRBD1. From germline, CDR1 is SGHNT and CDR2 YYREEE (reference sequence). The CDR3 is 15 amino acids. J gave up 5 bases and V 4 bases, and 12 bases lay outside the gene matches. The DNA for the CDR3 is TGTGCCAGCAGCATCGACAGGGTTGGAGTTAACGAGCAGTACTTC. Protein sequence: CASSIDRVGVNEQYF. Full variable domain (outside the CDR3, taken from reference TRBV5-4 and TRBJ2-7): ETGVTQSPTHLIKTRGQQVTLRCSSQSGHNTVSWYQQALGQGPQFIFQYYREEENGRGNFPPRFSGLQFPNYSSELNVNALELDDSALYLCASSIDRVGVNEQYFGPGTRLTVT.

This chain links TRBV11-2 with TRBJ2-5, with D tentatively TRBD1 (6 bases). Trimming shortened V by 5 bases and J by 1 base, and 11 bases separated the two germline ends. The germline V gene has CDR1 SGHAT and CDR2 FQNNGV. This CDR3 spans 14 amino acids. CDR3 sequence: CASSRDRIQETQYF. The CDR3 nucleotides read TGTGCCAGCAGCCGAGACAGGATCCAAGAGACCCAGTACTTC.

This clone occurred a few times. The chain joins TRBV14 to TRBJ1-2; 12 positions agree with TRBD1. V was pared by 5 bases and J by 6 bases, with 10 bases of the junction left unmatched. CDR1 is SGHDN and CDR2 is FVKESK in the germline V gene. The CDR3 has 16 amino acids. Written as DNA, the CDR3 is TGTGCCAGCAGCGGCCTCGGGGACAGGGGGCGCGATGGCTACACCTTC. Its protein is CASSGLGDRGRDGYTF.

J is TRBJ2-3 and V is TRBV6-5, with TRBD2 as a possible D gene (6 bases). V shed 6 bases and J shed 5 bases, with 18 bases lying between them. The CDR3 runs 15 residues. The germline V gene has CDR1 MNHEY and CDR2 SVGAGI. The CDR3 DNA follows: TGTGCCAGCAGATACGATGGGAGGTTTGGAGATACGCAGTATTTT. Encoded protein: CASRYDGRFGDTQYF.

This chain connects TRBV5-4 to TRBJ2-3, with a tentative D call TRBD2 (7 bases). V shed 4 bases and J shed 6 bases, with 21 bases lying between them. Germline V gene lookup returns CDR1 SGHNT and CDR2 YYREEE (reference sequence). There are 16 residues in the CDR3. The CDR3 here is CASSPPVAGARDTQYF. In nucleotides, the CDR3 is TGTGCCAGCAGCCCCCCAGTGGCGGGGGCCCGGGATACGCAGTATTTT.

This clone was seen only a few times. The chain employs TRBV9 and TRBJ1-2; 9 bases fit TRBD1. Trimming took 2 bases from V and 6 from J; bases not matched to a gene: 5. This CDR3 has 14 amino acids. CDR1 SGDLS and CDR2 YYNGEE come from the germline V gene. The CDR3 loop reads CASSVRTGDDGYTF. In DNA form, the CDR3 reads TGTGCCAGCAGCGTCAGGACAGGGGACGATGGCTACACCTTC.

The chain has TRBV5-1 and TRBJ2-1; a weak D match, TRBD1 (6 bases). The CDR3 is made up of 15 amino acids. Germline CDR1 SGHRS, CDR2 YFSETQ. The V gene lost 9 bases and the J gene lost 3 bases, with 19 bases spanning the gap. The CDR3 region is CATRQETSYYNEQFF. In nucleotides, the CDR3 is TGCGCCACCAGACAGGAGACATCGTACTACAATGAGCAGTTCTTC.

The gene calls are TRBV29-1 and TRBJ2-3; 7 positions agree with TRBD2. This CDR3 is built from 14 residues. After removal of 3 bases from V and 8 bases from J, the junction contained 11 bases not matched to a gene. The germline V gene has CDR1 SQVTM and CDR2 ANQGSEA. For the CDR3, the DNA is TGCAGCGTTGAGCGGAGCGGGGCGGTAGGTACGCAGTATTTT. Translating it yields CSVERSGAVGTQYF.

The chain links TRBV5-4 to TRBJ2-3, with D perhaps matching TRBD2 (6 bases). The CDR3 is 14 residues long. V was trimmed by 2 bases and J by 1 base, leaving 8 bases between them. Per the germline V gene, CDR1 is SGHNT and CDR2 is YYREEE (reference sequence). The CDR3 loop reads CASSFRGGTDTQYF. The CDR3 bases are TGTGCCAGCAGCTTCCGCGGGGGCACAGATACGCAGTATTTT. Looking up the rest from reference TRBV5-4 and TRBJ2-3 gives the full variable domain: ETGVTQSPTHLIKTRGQQVTLRCSSQSGHNTVSWYQQALGQGPQFIFQYYREEENGRGNFPPRFSGLQFPNYSSELNVNALELDDSALYLCASSFRGGTDTQYFGPGTRLTVL.

The chain couples TRBV9 to TRBJ1-2, with TRBD1 matching 7 bases. Germline-derived CDR1 and CDR2 are SGDLS and YYNGEE. J lost 2 bases, V lost 0 bases, and 4 bases had no gene match. The CDR3 is made up of 15 amino acids. CDR3 in amino acids: CASSVEGQSNYGYTF. CDR3 coding DNA: TGTGCCAGCAGCGTAGAGGGACAGTCGAACTATGGCTACACCTTC.

This rearrangement joins TRBV2 to TRBJ2-5; TRBD2 is a possible D gene (5 bases). CDR1 is SNHLY, CDR2 FYNNEI, per germline. V was cut by 8 bases and J by 7 bases, with 20 bases left in between. The CDR3 runs to 14 residues. CDR3 residues: CASSDDYQQRTQYF. As DNA, the CDR3 is TGTGCCAGCTCTGACGACTATCAACAACGGACCCAGTACTTC.

The J gene is TRBJ2-2, the V gene TRBV6-5; TRBD1 matches at 8 bases. With V trimmed by 4 bases and J by 3 bases, 4 bases remained unmatched. The CDR3 contains 15 residues. Per germline, CDR1 MNHEY and CDR2 SVGAGI. The CDR3 DNA sequence: TGTGCCAGCAGTTCAGGACAGGGCGACACCGGGGAGCTGTTTTTT. As protein: CASSSGQGDTGELFF.

Of note for this clone: One end of the junction varies from germline; a read error may be responsible. The J gene is TRBJ1-5, the V gene TRBV7-9; TRBD1 matches 7 bases. The germline gives CDR1 SEHNR, CDR2 FQNEAQ (reference sequence). The CDR3 is made up of 14 amino acids. Here the CDR3 reads CSSSYTGGNQPQHF. For the CDR3, the DNA is TGTTCCAGCAGCTACACAGGGGGCAATCAGCCCCAGCATTTT.

V usage is TRBV11-1 and J usage is TRBJ2-2; D unresolved. V was trimmed by 0 bases and J by 1 base, leaving 9 bases between them. Germline lookup yields CDR1 SGHAT and CDR2 FQDESV (reference sequence). The CDR3 is made up of 16 amino acids. This chain's CDR3 is CASSLATVRNTGELFF. Written as DNA, the CDR3 is TGTGCCAGCAGCTTAGCTACAGTCAGGAACACCGGGGAGCTGTTTTTT.

This clone was seen just once. The rearrangement links TRBV7-9 to TRBJ2-5; perhaps TRBD2 as D (5 bases). Germline CDR1 SEHNR, CDR2 FQNEAQ (reference sequence). CDR3 length: 16 amino acids. V lost 2 bases and J 1 base, leaving 14 bases between the germline ends. CDR3 nucleotide sequence: TGTGCCAGCAGCTTAAAGGCCTTCGGGGTCCAAGAGACCCAGTACTTC. It translates to CASSLKAFGVQETQYF.

The V gene is TRBV5-1, the J gene TRBJ1-4, with TRBD1 matching 9 bases. The junction had 5 bases not matched to a gene; V was cut back by 3 bases and J by 2 bases. The CDR3 is 16 residues long. Germline V lookup: CDR1 SGHRS, CDR2 YFSETQ. The DNA for the CDR3 is TGCGCCAGCAGCTCGGACAGGGGAATCACTAATGAAAAACTGTTTTTT. It translates to CASSSDRGITNEKLFF.

This chain connects TRBV9 to TRBJ2-7, with D maybe TRBD1 (7 bases). V shed 0 bases and J shed 4 bases, with 11 bases lying between them. The CDR3 runs to 14 residues. From germline, CDR1 is SGDLS and CDR2 YYNGEE. DNA of the CDR3: TGTGCCAGCAGCGTAGGGAGGGGGCAGTACGAGCAGTACTTC. This encodes CASSVGRGQYEQYF.

The V gene is TRBV9, the J gene TRBJ2-1; TRBD2 agrees at 10 bases. CDR1 SGDLS and CDR2 YYNGEE come from the germline V gene. This CDR3 comprises 15 residues. The V segment lost 4 bases and the J segment 4 bases; nucleotides outside the gene matches: 5. The CDR3 DNA reads TGTGCCAGCAGCCCGAGCGGGGGGGTATACAATGAGCAGTTCTTC. The encoded protein is CASSPSGGVYNEQFF.

The rearrangement links TRBV2 to TRBJ1-2; D is perhaps TRBD1 (6 bases). V gave up 6 bases and J gave up 4 bases, with 21 bases separating them. The CDR3 has 16 amino acids. The germline gives CDR1 SNHLY, CDR2 FYNNEI. The CDR3 sequence: CASRPPPFGTLYGYTF. The CDR3 region has the DNA TGTGCCAGCAGGCCTCCCCCATTTGGGACACTCTATGGCTACACCTTC.

The gene calls are TRBV13 and TRBJ2-7, with a possible D match to TRBD2 (6 bases). V lost 5 bases, J lost 0 bases, and 14 bases lay in between. The CDR3 spans 15 residues. Per the germline V gene, CDR1 is PRHDT and CDR2 is FYEKMQ (reference sequence). The CDR3 nucleotides read TGTGCCAGCAGCCAAGGAGGAGGGTCCTCCTACGAGCAGTACTTC. Translated, it gives CASSQGGGSSYEQYF.

This clone occurred a few times. This chain uses TRBV9 with TRBJ2-3; possible D gene TRBD2, 7 bases. Trimming pared 3 bases from V and 6 bases from J, leaving 17 bases between. Germline V lookup: CDR1 SGDLS, CDR2 YYNGEE. This CDR3 has 15 amino acids. CDR3 nucleotide sequence: TGTGCCAGCAGCGAGGGGGGGGGACCCCGGGATACGCAGTATTTT. Residues: CASSEGGGPRDTQYF.

J is TRBJ2-2 and V is TRBV9; perhaps TRBD1 as D (5 bases). This CDR3 region has 15 residues. V lost 0 bases, J lost 4 bases, and 10 bases lay in between. From germline, CDR1 is SGDLS and CDR2 YYNGEE. CDR3 region: CASSVARQTTGELFF. CDR3 nucleotide sequence: TGTGCCAGCAGCGTAGCTCGACAGACCACCGGGGAGCTGTTTTTT. Using reference TRBV9 and TRBJ2-2 for the parts outside the CDR3, the full variable domain is DSGVTQTPKHLITATGQRVTLRCSPRSGDLSVYWYQQSLDQGLQFLIQYYNGEERAKGNILERFSAQQFPDLHSELNLSSLELGDSALYFCASSVARQTTGELFFGEGSRLTVL.

The rearrangement links TRBV11-3 to TRBJ2-7; 7 nucleotides line up with TRBD1. Losses at the gene ends were 6 bases for V and 5 bases for J; bases not matched to a gene: 1. The CDR3 is 11 residues long. The V gene's germline CDR1 is SGHNT and CDR2 YENEEA. The CDR3 spells CASSTGDEQYF. The CDR3 coding sequence is TGTGCCAGCAGTACAGGGGACGAGCAGTACTTC.

The genes are TRBV14 and TRBJ1-6; 10 positions agree with TRBD1. Germline CDR1 reads SGHDN; CDR2 reads FVKESK. The V segment lost 4 bases and the J segment 5 bases; nucleotides outside the gene matches: 5. The CDR3 consists of 16 residues. In nucleotides, the CDR3 is TGTGCCAGCAGCCTCCAGACAGGGGGCAATAATTCACCCCTCCACTTT. Its protein is CASSLQTGGNNSPLHF.

The V gene is TRBV5-1, the J gene TRBJ1-2, with TRBD1 as a possible D gene (6 bases). Looked up from germline, CDR1 is SGHRS and CDR2 is YFSETQ. V was cut by 4 bases and J by 0 bases, with 13 bases left in between. The CDR3 has 15 amino acids. The CDR3 coding sequence is TGCGCCAGCAGCGACGTGGGGGCTTCTAACTATGGCTACACCTTC. It codes for CASSDVGASNYGYTF. Complete variable domain (other parts from reference TRBV5-1 and TRBJ1-2): KAGVTQTPRYLIKTRGQQVTLSCSPISGHRSVSWYQQTPGQGLQFLFEYFSETQRNKGNFPGRFSGRQFSNSRSEMNVSTLELGDSALYLCASSDVGASNYGYTFGSGTRLTVV.

The rearrangement joins TRBV4-2 to TRBJ1-2; no definite D call. The CDR3 runs to 14 residues. The V gene's germline CDR1 is LGHNA and CDR2 YNFKEQ. With 0 bases removed from V and 7 bases from J, the gap between germline ends came to 12 bases. The CDR3 region is CASSQDARAGGYTF. The CDR3 region has the DNA TGTGCCAGCAGCCAAGATGCGAGGGCCGGTGGCTACACCTTC.